This T cell receptor beta chain was sequenced for a study of human T cells and chemical hapten exposure. Study at large: DPC at 2% was the sensitizing agent, placed on roughly 2 cm by roughly 2 cm of upper inner arm skin.

The time point is: patch test 1, 2 weeks after DPC sensitization. Treatment noted: therapeutic diphenylcyclopropenone sensitization with weekly scalp DPC. General observations from the study: Controls had significantly fewer large CDR3 similarity clusters than were formed by expanded TCRs. Each of the donors had alopecia, so their immune responses may not resemble those of healthy people.

This clonotype has ten or more counts. As yet, its antigen is unknown. The V end lost 4 bases, the J end lost 1 base, and 13 bases lay between the germline ends. The CDR3 runs 15 residues. CDR1 is SGDLS, CDR2 YYNGEE, per germline. Attachment of unique molecular identifiers to individual cDNA molecules was performed in the library. MiXCR was run by TCRdb on the RACE reads, yielding one entry per CDR3 protein. The table has around 380,000 distinct CDR3 sequences, approximately 5% seen once. Here the sequenced sample was whole blood, taken in connection with sensitization to the hapten diphenylcyclopropenone (DPC). The J gene is TRBJ2-3, the V gene TRBV9; D unresolved. The clonotype comes from a woman aged 50 to 65 with alopecia areata. Some clones in this sample may be carry-over from other donors' samples. The CDR3 is CASSLSRARTDTQYF. DNA of the CDR3: TGTGCCAGCAGCCTCTCTCGGGCCCGCACAGATACGCAGTATTTT.